The following is a TCR beta chain sequence with its context. Its antigen is not known. Because the CDR3's place on the DNA is in doubt, the DNA is left out and the CDR3 is given as listed by TCRdb. This sample was included in a study of CD8 T cells in Susac syndrome. Findings of the study overall: Regarding the TCR sequencing and HLA analysis, the study admitted that a relatively small number of individuals were involved.

In Susac syndrome patients, recently defined diagnostic criteria for definite or probable disease were met. When the RNA was reverse transcribed, random hexamers were used with an input of about 0.45 to 1 ug. immunoSEQ multiplex PCR amplified TCR beta CDR3 across 54 Vbeta, 13 Jbeta. In TCRdb, the immunoSEQ multiplex PCR reads were re-called with MiXCR into one record per CDR3 protein. This table holds 150,000 to 200,000 distinct CDR3 sequences, roughly 90% found once. Sequenced sample: CD4+ T cells from PBMCs. This receptor was taken from a human donor with Susac syndrome.

The CDR3 spells CASSQDVGTGIEKLFF. This chain connects TRBV4-1 to TRBJ1-4; the table's D call TRBD1 went unverified against the DNA. The CDR3 has 16 amino acids, counting both end residues. CDR1 and CDR2 (germline): MGHRA, YSYEKL.